This T cell receptor (beta chain) was identified in a study of T cells in Graves' hyperthyroidism and ophthalmopathy. From RNA transcripts, TCR beta CDR3 regions were amplified. First-round RT-PCR targeting the TCR CDR3 was performed with the HTBI primer set. TCRdb called the multiplex PCR reads again in MiXCR, with one record for every CDR3 protein. The sample lists about 600,000 distinct CDR3 sequences, 14% occurring once. Trimming stripped 6 bases from V and 8 bases from J, with 8 bases between. This CDR3 spans 11 amino acids. This clonotype was counted ten times or more. Sequenced input: blood. The chain recombines TRBV12-3 or TRBV12-4 with TRBJ2-1, with D uncertain. The sequence came from a woman aged 18-29 years with Graves' ophthalmopathy. CDR3 in amino acids: CASRLSYEQFF. The DNA for the CDR3 is TGTGCCAGCAGACTAAGTTATGAGCAGTTCTTC.